The 23 T cell receptor beta chains reported below all come from one sample, sequenced in a study of regulatory T cells in long-lasting Graves disease. iRepertoire HTBI primers and Arm-PCR of CDR3 regions built TCR beta libraries. TCRdb analysed the multiplex PCR reads with MiXCR anew, one entry per CDR3 protein. The data hold about 340,000 distinct CDR3 sequences, with 15% to 20% observed a single time. Time point in this sample: persistent/refractory GD, antithyroid drugs over 5 years with positive TRAb. RNA extracted from PBMCs served as the sequencing template. The sequencing here drew on peripheral blood mononuclear cells (PBMCs), taken when the disease was refractory, from a patient treated with antithyroid drugs. Receptors were obtained from a female donor with Graves disease.

This clonotype was seen repeatedly, ten times or more. The CDR3 region is CASSRDLGRGRSPLHF. CDR3 DNA sequence: TGTGCCAGCAGCCGGGACTTAGGCAGAGGGCGGTCACCCCTCCACTTT. This sequence joins TRBV3-1 and TRBJ1-6; TRBD1 is a possible D gene (5 bases). The germline V gene has CDR1 LGHDT and CDR2 YNNKEL (reference sequence). The CDR3 totals 16 residues. V gave up 4 bases and J gave up 10 bases, with 20 bases separating them.

This clonotype was seen repeatedly, ten times or more. The V call is TRBV14, the J call TRBJ2-7, with 11 bases fitting TRBD1. V lost 4 bases to trimming and J lost 0 bases; unmatched junction nucleotides: 2. CDR1 is SGHDN and CDR2 is FVKESK in the germline V gene. The CDR3 totals 15 residues. The CDR3 DNA reads as TGTGCCAGCAGCCGGGACAGGGGGAGCTCCTACGAGCAGTACTTC. Translated, it gives CASSRDRGSSYEQYF.

This clonotype has only a few counts. V is TRBV12-3 or TRBV12-4 and J is TRBJ2-7; D gene uncertain. The CDR3 is made up of 14 amino acids. The V end lost 5 bases, the J end lost 7 bases, and 18 bases lay between the germline ends. The CDR3 spells CASSRTPPPGEQYF. The CDR3 DNA follows: TGTGCCAGCAGTCGGACCCCCCCACCTGGGGAGCAGTACTTC.

This clonotype was seen many times. The V call is TRBV7-8, the J call TRBJ1-5; 7 nucleotides line up with TRBD1. With 0 bases clipped from V and 4 bases from J, the junction kept 3 bases outside the gene matches. In germline, CDR1 is SGHVS, CDR2 FQNEAQ. The CDR3 has 15 amino acids. The CDR3: CASSLALGQNQPQHF. The DNA of the CDR3 is TGTGCCAGCAGCTTAGCCTTGGGACAGAATCAGCCCCAGCATTTT.

The sample holds a few counts of this clonotype. The chain has TRBV20-1 and TRBJ2-7; 8 bases line up with TRBD2. The CDR3 contains 14 residues. Germline CDR1 and CDR2: DFQATT and SNEGSKA (reference sequence). Germline trimming cut 0 bases from V and 6 bases from J; bases unmatched to any gene: 7. CDR3 in amino acids: CSARDDGRAGEQYF. For the CDR3, the DNA is TGCAGTGCTAGAGATGACGGGAGGGCTGGCGAGCAGTACTTC.

This clonotype occurred many times. The chain has TRBV2 and TRBJ2-5; 7 bases are a match to TRBD2. Germline V lookup: CDR1 SNHLY, CDR2 FYNNEI. This CDR3 region has 14 residues. V was clipped by 1 base and J by 2 bases; unmatched bases: 1. The CDR3: CASSEEAGQETQYF. The CDR3 DNA follows: TGTGCCAGCAGTGAAGAAGCGGGGCAAGAGACCCAGTACTTC.

Regarding this clonotype: The junction departs from the called germline gene at one end, perhaps through a read error. This chain joins TRBV18 and TRBJ1-1, with D possibly matching TRBD1 (5 bases). The CDR3 is 14 amino acids. The germline CDR1 and CDR2 sequences are KGHSH and LQKENI. DNA for the CDR3: TGTGCCAGCTCAAACAGGAACTTGAACACTGAAGCTCTCTTT. It specifies CASSNRNLNTEALF.

This chain joins TRBV19 and TRBJ1-5; D not resolved. The germline gives CDR1 LNHDA, CDR2 SQIVND (reference sequence). Trimming took 4 bases from V and 0 from J, leaving 19 bases between them. CDR3 length equals 18 residues. The CDR3 is CASSSTLGGTFSNQPQHF. The CDR3 DNA sequence: TGTGCCAGTAGTAGCACCCTGGGAGGCACTTTTAGCAATCAGCCCCAGCATTTT.

This clonotype was recorded a few times. The chain is built from TRBV20-1 and TRBJ1-4, with D perhaps TRBD1 (5 bases). Trimming left V 5 bases short and J 0 bases short, with 10 bases between. CDR1 DFQATT and CDR2 SNEGSKA come from the germline V gene (reference sequence). The CDR3 has 14 amino acids. In DNA, the CDR3 is TGCAGTGCTTGGGCAGGGACAACTAATGAAAAACTGTTTTTT. This gives the protein CSAWAGTTNEKLFF.

This clonotype was counted only a few times. The gene calls are TRBV20-1 and TRBJ1-4; the D is unclear. The CDR3 has 15 residues. The V gene lost 4 bases and the J gene lost 4 bases, with 16 bases spanning the gap. The germline V gene has CDR1 DFQATT and CDR2 SNEGSKA (reference sequence). DNA for the CDR3: TGCAGTGCTACTGGGGTGGGGAGGAATAATGAAAAACTGTTTTTT. It translates to CSATGVGRNNEKLFF.

This clonotype was recorded at least ten times. V usage is TRBV20-1 and J usage is TRBJ2-7; possible D gene TRBD1, 6 bases. Trimming took 6 bases from V and 0 from J, leaving 15 bases between them. There are 14 residues in the CDR3. The germline gives CDR1 DFQATT, CDR2 SNEGSKA (reference sequence). Here the CDR3 DNA reads TGCAGTGCCAACAGGGTCCTACCCTCCTACGAGCAGTACTTC. Its translation is CSANRVLPSYEQYF.

This clonotype was counted at least ten times. The chain uses TRBV12-3 or TRBV12-4 and TRBJ1-5; maybe TRBD1 (5 bases). V was pared by 4 bases and J by 0 bases, with 13 bases between. This CDR3 is built from 16 residues. The CDR3 reads CASSSRQIDSNQPQHF. The CDR3, as DNA: TGTGCCAGCAGTTCCCGACAGATCGATAGCAATCAGCCCCAGCATTTT.

In its sample, this clonotype was seen many times. V gene TRBV7-9 combines with J gene TRBJ1-1; 7 bases are shared with TRBD1. In germline, CDR1 is SEHNR, CDR2 FQNEAQ (reference sequence). This CDR3 contains 13 residues. V was clipped by 7 bases and J by 1 base; unmatched bases: 3. CDR3 loop: CASTRDRNTEAFF. For the CDR3, the DNA is TGTGCCAGCACCCGGGACAGGAACACTGAAGCTTTCTTT.

This clonotype has a count of ten or more. V usage is TRBV28 and J usage is TRBJ2-5, with D tentatively TRBD1 (5 bases). Germline CDR1 reads MDHEN; CDR2 reads SYDVKM. V lost 4 bases to trimming and J lost 2 bases, with 11 bases between them. The length of the CDR3 is 14 residues. The CDR3 coding sequence is TGTGCCAGCAGTTCCCAGGGCCGGCAAGAGACCCAGTACTTC. Translating gives CASSSQGRQETQYF.

The chain's CDR3 is CSAPPGLEGYNEQFF. CDR3 coding DNA: TGCAGTGCGCCTCCGGGACTAGAGGGATACAATGAGCAGTTCTTC. This chain links TRBV20-1 with TRBJ2-1; TRBD2 matches 8 bases. This CDR3 has 15 amino acids. CDR1 is DFQATT, CDR2 SNEGSKA, per germline (reference sequence). Trimming at V came to 6 bases and at J to 4 bases, leaving 11 bases not matched to a gene.

The chain employs TRBV3-1 and TRBJ2-4; 9 positions match TRBD2. Germline lookup yields CDR1 LGHDT and CDR2 YNNKEL (reference sequence). This CDR3 is built from 15 residues. V lost 4 bases to trimming and J lost 3 bases; unmatched junction nucleotides: 4. CDR3 residues: CASSRPTSGKNIQYF. The CDR3 DNA reads TGTGCCAGCAGCCGACCGACTAGCGGCAAAAACATTCAGTACTTC.

In this sample, this clonotype turned up a few times. The chain combines TRBV28 with TRBJ2-2; TRBD1 might be the D (5 bases). The CDR3 runs to 15 residues. Germline CDR1 and CDR2: MDHEN and SYDVKM. V was clipped by 6 bases and J by 7 bases, with 18 bases between them. The CDR3 coding sequence is TGTGCCAGCAGACCTACTGGACAATTTGACGGGGAGCTGTTTTTT. Protein: CASRPTGQFDGELFF.

V gene TRBV3-1 combines with J gene TRBJ1-1; a possible D gene is TRBD1 (5 bases). The CDR3 totals 15 residues. Germline V gene data show CDR1 as LGHDT and CDR2 as YNNKEL (reference sequence). Trimming cost V 4 bases and J 1 base, with 13 bases left between them. The CDR3 region has the DNA TGTGCCAGCAGCCGAGAACCTGGGGCGAACACTGAAGCTTTCTTT. This gives the protein CASSREPGANTEAFF. Full variable domain (remainder filled in from reference TRBV3-1 and TRBJ1-1): DTAVSQTPKYLVTQMGNDKSIKCEQNLGHDTMYWYKQDSKKFLKIMFSYNNKELIINETVPNRFSPKSPDKAHLNLHINSLELGDSAVYFCASSREPGANTEAFFGQGTRLTVV.

This clonotype was observed a handful of times. This chain uses TRBV30 with TRBJ1-5; TRBD1 is a possible D gene (6 bases). V lost 0 bases to trimming and J lost 4 bases, with 10 bases between them. The CDR3 consists of 14 residues. From germline, CDR1 is GTSNPN and CDR2 SVGIG (reference sequence). CDR3 sequence: CAWSVMDSNQPQHF. CDR3 sequence (DNA): TGTGCCTGGAGTGTAATGGACAGTAATCAGCCCCAGCATTTT.

Concerning this clonotype: A clone one base away is much larger, so this may be a read error. The chain employs TRBV27 and TRBJ1-2; D uncertain. The CDR3 length is 17 residues. The ends were cut back, 8 bases at V and 2 bases at J, with 24 bases in the middle. Per germline, CDR1 MNHEY and CDR2 SMNVEV (reference sequence). The CDR3 coding sequence is TGTGCCAGCGCCCAATCCTTCGATACCGGGAAGAACTATGGCTACACCTTC. It specifies CASAQSFDTGKNYGYTF.

The J gene is TRBJ2-7, the V gene TRBV10-2; TRBD2 is a possible D gene (5 bases). Germline CDR1 and CDR2: WSHSY and SAAADI. The length of the CDR3 is 15 residues. V lost 3 bases, J lost 4 bases, and 16 bases lay in between. The CDR3 loop reads CASSEGIVGGYEQYF. CDR3 coding DNA: TGCGCCAGCAGTGAAGGTATTGTAGGAGGTTACGAGCAGTACTTC.

The genes are TRBV2 and TRBJ2-3, with D unresolved. CDR1 is SNHLY and CDR2 is FYNNEI in the germline V gene. CDR3 length: 10 amino acids. Deletions cut 6 bases from V and 4 bases from J, with 2 bases between. The CDR3 DNA follows: TGTGCCAGCAGCCCAGATACGCAGTATTTT. Its translation: CASSPDTQYF.

The table lists this clonotype with many counts. This chain links TRBV3-1 with TRBJ1-6; TRBD1 agrees at 7 bases. V shed 4 bases, J shed 7 bases, and the junction held 4 bases outside the gene matches. Germline V gene lookup returns CDR1 LGHDT and CDR2 YNNKEL (reference sequence). The CDR3 covers 14 residues. The CDR3 loop reads CASSRRDRNSPLHF. The DNA of the CDR3 is TGTGCCAGCAGCCGCCGGGACAGAAATTCACCCCTCCACTTT.